This TCR beta chain was documented in a study of neurological immune-mediated disorders. On the study more broadly: Relapsing-remitting disease was seen in about 90% of the roughly 35 multiple sclerosis patients, and secondary progressive disease was seen in 3.

Overall study findings and caveats: While HTLV-1-associated myelopathy showed the greatest TCR clonal expansion, multiple sclerosis showed the least, falling below healthy controls.

Synthesis of cDNA was performed by 5'RACE using 10-nucleotide random UMIs. One entry per CDR3 protein, called by TCRdb with MiXCR from the 5' RACE reads. The data contain tens of thousands of distinct CDR3 sequences, around 4% of them singletons. This clonotype was counted many times. Its antigen remains unknown. This sequence originates from a man aged 30 to 45 with multiple sclerosis. Material for sequencing was PBMCs.

The CDR3 here is CASSLRGAYTEAFF. The CDR3 DNA is TGTGCCAGCAGCTTAAGGGGCGCTTATACTGAAGCTTTCTTT. The chain uses TRBV5-6 and TRBJ1-1; D is possibly TRBD1 (5 bases). The CDR3 runs 14 residues. Germline V gene data show CDR1 as SGHDT and CDR2 as YYEEEE. The V end lost 2 bases, the J end lost 5 bases, and 13 bases lay between the germline ends.